This T cell receptor (beta chain) was recorded in a study of cytomegalovirus exposure and HLA in healthy donors. With respect to this clone: Its antigen is unknown.

Both 60 Vbeta primers and 13 Jbeta primers went into the PCR. TCRdb keeps only in-frame clones here, not all; method: immunoSEQ multiplex PCR. The sample has some 130,000 clones, 70% to 80% seen once. Trimming cost V 1 base and J 4 bases, with 9 bases left between them. The germline CDR1 and CDR2 sequences are SGHRS and YFSETQ. The CDR3 is 15 amino acids. Study-wide points: Certain indistinguishable V segments, among them TRBV6-2 and TRBV6-3, were excluded. Association of roughly 17,000 TCR beta sequences with HLA alleles was found at 0.05 false discovery rate in a later analysis. Later on, a genetic analysis was performed. It linked a missense variant in DCLRE1C with V- and J-gene trimming of TCR beta.

The clonotype was recovered from a woman between 55 and 75 years old in good health and CMV-seropositive. The V and J genes are TRBV5-1 and TRBJ2-6; D not resolved. The source material was PBMCs. The CDR3 coding sequence is TGCGCCAGCAGCTTGAATCTGGCAGGGGCCAACGTCCTGACTTTC. Its protein product is CASSLNLAGANVLTF.